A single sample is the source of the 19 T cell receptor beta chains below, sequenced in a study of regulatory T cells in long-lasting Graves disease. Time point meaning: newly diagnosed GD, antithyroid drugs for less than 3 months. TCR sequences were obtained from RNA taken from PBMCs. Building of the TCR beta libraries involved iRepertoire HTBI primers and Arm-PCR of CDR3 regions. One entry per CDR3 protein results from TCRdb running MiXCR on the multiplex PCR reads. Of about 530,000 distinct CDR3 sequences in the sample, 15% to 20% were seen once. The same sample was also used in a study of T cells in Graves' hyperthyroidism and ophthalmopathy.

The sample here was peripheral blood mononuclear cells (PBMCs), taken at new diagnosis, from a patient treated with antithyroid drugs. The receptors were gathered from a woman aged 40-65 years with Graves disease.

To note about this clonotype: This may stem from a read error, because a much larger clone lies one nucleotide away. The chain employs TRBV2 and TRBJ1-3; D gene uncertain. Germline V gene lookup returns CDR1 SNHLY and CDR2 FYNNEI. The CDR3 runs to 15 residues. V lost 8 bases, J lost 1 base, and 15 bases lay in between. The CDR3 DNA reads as TGTGCCAGCGGAGTACAGCCCTCTTCTGGAAACACCATATATTTT. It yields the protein CASGVQPSSGNTIYF.

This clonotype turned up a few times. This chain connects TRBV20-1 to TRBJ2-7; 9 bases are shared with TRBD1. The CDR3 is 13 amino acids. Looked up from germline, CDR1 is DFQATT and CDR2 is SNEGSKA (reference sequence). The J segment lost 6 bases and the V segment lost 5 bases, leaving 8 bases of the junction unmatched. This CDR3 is CSAWPGQGFEQYF. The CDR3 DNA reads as TGCAGTGCTTGGCCGGGACAGGGTTTCGAGCAGTACTTC.

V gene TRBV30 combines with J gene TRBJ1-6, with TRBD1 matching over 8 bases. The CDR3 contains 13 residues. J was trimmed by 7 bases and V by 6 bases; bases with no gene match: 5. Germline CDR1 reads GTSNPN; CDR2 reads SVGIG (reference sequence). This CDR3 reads CACRTGRNSPLHF. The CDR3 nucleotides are TGTGCCTGCCGGACAGGGCGGAATTCACCCCTCCACTTT.

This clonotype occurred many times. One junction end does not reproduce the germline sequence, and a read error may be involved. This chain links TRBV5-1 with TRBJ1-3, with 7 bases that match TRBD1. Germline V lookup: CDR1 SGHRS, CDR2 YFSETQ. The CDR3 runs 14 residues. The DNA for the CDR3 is TGTGCCAGCAGCTCAGGGGGATCTGGAAACACCATATATTTT. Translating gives CASSSGGSGNTIYF.

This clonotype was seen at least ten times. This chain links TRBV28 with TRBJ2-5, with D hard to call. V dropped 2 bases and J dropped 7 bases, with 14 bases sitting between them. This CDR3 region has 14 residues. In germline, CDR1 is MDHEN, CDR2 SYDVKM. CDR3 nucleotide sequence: TGTGCCAGCAGTTTAGGTGTAGGGTATCCGACCCAGTACTTC. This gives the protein CASSLGVGYPTQYF.

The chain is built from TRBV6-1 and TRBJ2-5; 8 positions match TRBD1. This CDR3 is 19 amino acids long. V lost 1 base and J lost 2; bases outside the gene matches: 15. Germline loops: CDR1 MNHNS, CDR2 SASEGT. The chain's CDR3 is CASSEGGDRGARKQETQYF. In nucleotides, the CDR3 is TGTGCCAGCAGTGAAGGGGGAGACAGGGGTGCGAGGAAACAAGAGACCCAGTACTTC.

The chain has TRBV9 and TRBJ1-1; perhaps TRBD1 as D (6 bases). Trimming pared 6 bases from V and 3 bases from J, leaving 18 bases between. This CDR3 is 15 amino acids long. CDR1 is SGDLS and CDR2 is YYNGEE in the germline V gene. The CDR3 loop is CASNQGGAGDTEAFF. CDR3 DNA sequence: TGTGCCAGCAACCAAGGGGGGGCCGGGGACACTGAAGCTTTCTTT.

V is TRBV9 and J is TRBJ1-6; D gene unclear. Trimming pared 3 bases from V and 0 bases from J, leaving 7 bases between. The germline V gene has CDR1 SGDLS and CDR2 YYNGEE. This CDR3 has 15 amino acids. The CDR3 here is CASSGEPSYNSPLHF. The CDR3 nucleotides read TGTGCCAGCAGCGGTGAACCCTCCTATAATTCACCCCTCCACTTT.

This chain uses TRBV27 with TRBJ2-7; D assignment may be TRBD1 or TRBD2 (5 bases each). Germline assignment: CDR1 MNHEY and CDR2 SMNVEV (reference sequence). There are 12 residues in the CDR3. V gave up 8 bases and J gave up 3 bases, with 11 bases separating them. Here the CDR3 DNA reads TGTGCCAGCGGACCAGGGAGCTACGAGCAGTACTTC. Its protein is CASGPGSYEQYF.

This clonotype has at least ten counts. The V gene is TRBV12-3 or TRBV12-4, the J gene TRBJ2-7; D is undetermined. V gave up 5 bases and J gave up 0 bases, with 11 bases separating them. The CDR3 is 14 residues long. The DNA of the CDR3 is TGTGCCAGCAGTGCGAGCAGGTACTCCTACGAGCAGTACTTC. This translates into CASSASRYSYEQYF.

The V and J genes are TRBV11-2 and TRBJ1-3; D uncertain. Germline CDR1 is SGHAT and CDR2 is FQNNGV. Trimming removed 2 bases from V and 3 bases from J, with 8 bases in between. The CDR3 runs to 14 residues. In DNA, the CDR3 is TGTGCCAGCAGCTTATTTAAAGGTGGAAACACCATATATTTT. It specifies CASSLFKGGNTIYF.

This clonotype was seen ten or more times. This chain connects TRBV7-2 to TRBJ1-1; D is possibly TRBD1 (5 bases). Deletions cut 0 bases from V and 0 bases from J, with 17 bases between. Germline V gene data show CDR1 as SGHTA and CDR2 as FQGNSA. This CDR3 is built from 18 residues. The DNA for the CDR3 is TGTGCCAGCAGCTTAGCGAGGGGCACCTTCGCTATGAACACTGAAGCTTTCTTT. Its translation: CASSLARGTFAMNTEAFF.

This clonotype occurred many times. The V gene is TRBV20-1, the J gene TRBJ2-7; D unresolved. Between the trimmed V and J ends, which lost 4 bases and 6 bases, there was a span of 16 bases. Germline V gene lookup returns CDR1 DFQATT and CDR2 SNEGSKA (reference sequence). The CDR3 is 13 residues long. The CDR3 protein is CSAILSLSGEQYF. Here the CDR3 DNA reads TGCAGTGCTATTCTTTCCCTCTCAGGCGAGCAGTACTTC.

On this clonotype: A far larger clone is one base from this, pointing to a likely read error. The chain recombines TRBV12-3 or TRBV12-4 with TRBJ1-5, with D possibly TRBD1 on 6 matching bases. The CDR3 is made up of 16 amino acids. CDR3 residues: CASTTARGLGNQAQHF. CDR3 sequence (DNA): TGTGCCAGCACTACGGCGAGGGGGTTGGGCAATCAGGCCCAGCATTTT.

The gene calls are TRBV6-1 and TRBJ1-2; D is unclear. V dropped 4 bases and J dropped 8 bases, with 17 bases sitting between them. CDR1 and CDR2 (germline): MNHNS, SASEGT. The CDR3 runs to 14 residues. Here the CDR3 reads CASSGPVGVNGYTF. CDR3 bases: TGTGCCAGCAGTGGCCCTGTCGGGGTGAACGGCTACACCTTC.

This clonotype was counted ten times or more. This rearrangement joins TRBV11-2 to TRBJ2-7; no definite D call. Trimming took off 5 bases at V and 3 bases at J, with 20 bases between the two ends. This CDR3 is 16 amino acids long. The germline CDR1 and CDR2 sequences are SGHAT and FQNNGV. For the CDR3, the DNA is TGTGCCAGCAGCACCACCCTCCAAAGGGCAATCTACGAGCAGTACTTC. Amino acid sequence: CASSTTLQRAIYEQYF.

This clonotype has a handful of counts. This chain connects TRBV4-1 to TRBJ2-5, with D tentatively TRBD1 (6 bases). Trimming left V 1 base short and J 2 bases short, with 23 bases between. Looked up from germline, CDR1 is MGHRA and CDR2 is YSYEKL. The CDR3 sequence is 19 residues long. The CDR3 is CASSQARASGAVDQETQYF. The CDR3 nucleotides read TGCGCCAGCAGCCAAGCAAGGGCCTCAGGGGCGGTGGATCAAGAGACCCAGTACTTC.

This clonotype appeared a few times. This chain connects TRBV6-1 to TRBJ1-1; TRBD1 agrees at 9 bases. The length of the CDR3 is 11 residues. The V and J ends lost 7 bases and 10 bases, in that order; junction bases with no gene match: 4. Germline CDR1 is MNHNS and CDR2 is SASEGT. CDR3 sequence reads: CASTQGARAFF. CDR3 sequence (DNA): TGTGCCAGCACACAGGGGGCCCGAGCTTTCTTT.

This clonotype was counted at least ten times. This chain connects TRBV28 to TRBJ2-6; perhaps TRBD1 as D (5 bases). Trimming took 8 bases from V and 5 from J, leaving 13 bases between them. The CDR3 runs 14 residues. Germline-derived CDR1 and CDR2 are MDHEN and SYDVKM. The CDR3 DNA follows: TGTGCCAGCCACACGCAGGGCCGGGCCAACGTCCTGACTTTC. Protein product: CASHTQGRANVLTF.